This TCR beta chain was found in a study of identifying expanded T cells in peripheral blood. The CDR3 consists of 16 residues. V lost 1 base and J lost 2, with 15 bases in between. Germline V gene sequence: CDR1 SGHDN, CDR2 FVKESK. Study conclusions and caveats: Clone count variance between roughly 2-week samples rose with total template count. Differentially abundant clones: around 1.2 between replicates, 15 to 17 at roughly 15 days, less than 25 at four.

Produced via immunoSEQ multiplex PCR; TCRdb's table is partial and in-frame only. Among approximately 97,000 clones listed, around 88% were seen once. Concerning this clone itself: Its antigen is undetermined.

Material for sequencing was blood. J is TRBJ2-7 and V is TRBV14; no definite D call. The sequence derives from a person between 18 and 70 years old in good health. The CDR3 DNA sequence: TGTGCCAGCAGCCAAGTATCCAGCGCCCCCCCCTACGAGCAGTACTTC. It translates to CASSQVSSAPPYEQYF.